These 7 T cell receptor beta chains were all obtained from the same sample, sequenced in a study of T cell responses to AZD1222 COVID-19 vaccine. Generated by immunoSEQ multiplex PCR, the TCRdb table keeps only in-frame clones and is missing some. Counted here are fewer than 180,000 clones, about 95% occurring once; the ten biggest clones make up 1.3%. The source was peripheral blood, collected on day 0 of AZD1222 vaccination. Receptors were obtained from an adult in good health.

The chain combines TRBV28 with TRBJ2-5; the D gene is possibly TRBD1 (5 bases). The CDR3 runs 12 residues. CDR1 and CDR2 (germline): MDHEN, SYDVKM. V was pared by 6 bases and J by 3 bases, with 8 bases between. The CDR3 DNA sequence: TGTGCCAGCAGGCAGGGAAAAGAGACCCAGTACTTC. As protein: CASRQGKETQYF.

This sequence joins TRBV5-6 and TRBJ1-3; a possible D gene is TRBD1 (5 bases). CDR1 and CDR2 from the germline V gene are SGHDT and YYEEEE. With 4 bases removed from V and 0 bases from J, the gap between germline ends came to 20 bases. The CDR3 spans 18 residues. The CDR3 DNA sequence: TGTGCCAGCAGCCAATTTAGGGCGGGGGTGAGCTCTGGAAACACCATATATTTT. Translation gives CASSQFRAGVSSGNTIYF. The full variable domain, its missing parts supplied by reference TRBV5-6 and TRBJ1-3, is DAGVTQSPTHLIKTRGQQVTLRCSPKSGHDTVSWYQQALGQGPQFIFQYYEEEERQRGNFPDRFSGHQFPNYSSELNVNALLLGDSALYLCASSQFRAGVSSGNTIYFGEGSWLTVV.

The V call is TRBV19, the J call TRBJ1-5, with 7 bases aligning to TRBD1. From germline, CDR1 is LNHDA and CDR2 SQIVND (reference sequence). This CDR3 spans 17 amino acids. Trimming took 7 bases from V and 2 from J; bases not matched to a gene: 14. The CDR3, as DNA: TGTGCCAGTACCGGGAACCTCCGGACAGGCCGCAATCAGCCCCAGCATTTT. Translating it yields CASTGNLRTGRNQPQHF.

This chain connects TRBV5-4 to TRBJ1-2; D may be TRBD1 (5 bases). The CDR3 contains 16 residues. The germline gives CDR1 SGHNT, CDR2 YYREEE (reference sequence). V was shortened by 4 bases and J by 7 bases, with 23 bases between the two germline ends. The CDR3 nucleotides are TGTGCCAGCAGCCGGGGCCCCCTCCGGACCGAGTCTGGCTACACCTTC. It yields the protein CASSRGPLRTESGYTF.

CDR3 sequence reads: CASSQDGGAQHF. In nucleotides, the CDR3 is TGCGCCAGCAGCCAAGATGGCGGGGCCCAGCATTTT. The chain uses TRBV4-1 and TRBJ1-5; no definite D call. The V and J ends lost 0 bases and 11 bases respectively, with 8 bases between them. The CDR3 totals 12 residues. The germline gives CDR1 MGHRA, CDR2 YSYEKL.

The chain links TRBV19 to TRBJ2-1, with 11 bases identical to TRBD2. Germline V CDR1 and CDR2: LNHDA, SQIVND (reference sequence). The CDR3 spans 18 residues. V lost 5 bases to trimming and J lost 3 bases; unmatched junction nucleotides: 12. The CDR3, as DNA: TGTGCCAGTAGTTTTCTTTTGACTAGCGGGACCGTCTACAATGAGCAGTTCTTC. This translates into CASSFLLTSGTVYNEQFF.

The chain recombines TRBV2 with TRBJ1-5, with D possibly being TRBD1 (6 bases). Germline V gives CDR1 SNHLY, CDR2 FYNNEI. The CDR3 covers 16 residues. V lost 5 bases to trimming and J lost 1 base, with 15 bases between them. The CDR3: CASSIQTGFSNQPQHF. The CDR3 DNA reads as TGTGCCAGCAGTATCCAGACAGGTTTCAGCAATCAGCCCCAGCATTTT. The full variable domain, in which reference TRBV2 and TRBJ1-5 provide the parts outside the CDR3, is EPEVTQTPSHQVTQMGQEVILRCVPISNHLYFYWYRQILGQKVEFLVSFYNNEISEKSEIFDDQFSVERPDGSNFTLKIRSTKLEDSAMYFCASSIQTGFSNQPQHFGDGTRLSIL.